The T cell receptor beta chain under discussion was sequenced for a study of CD8 T cells in ankylosing spondylitis. Study-wide results and caveats: Existing reports had already noted some motif variants in reactive arthritis synovial fluid and blood. According to the report, clones linked to the disease were significantly enriched in matched synovial fluid samples taken from ankylosing spondylitis patients.

V lost 5 bases, J lost 2 bases, and 8 bases stayed unmatched. Germline V gives CDR1 KGHDR, CDR2 SFDVKD. This CDR3 is built from 16 residues. One entry per CDR3 protein, called by TCRdb with MiXCR from the 5' RACE reads. Here the sample spans a few hundred thousand distinct CDR3 sequences, about 10% being singletons. This clonotype was detected many times. Its matching antigen is unknown. The genes are TRBV24-1 and TRBJ2-3, with TRBD2 identical over 8 bases. The sample consisted of blood, either unsorted or a sorted T cell fraction (not recorded which). This clonotype was sampled from a male donor with ankylosing spondylitis or in good health (not recorded which). The CDR3 nucleotides are TGTGCCACCAGTGTTGGCGGGAGGCCCTCCACAGATACGCAGTATTTT. It is translated as CATSVGGRPSTDTQYF.